The rows below give T cell receptor beta chains drawn from one sample of a study of blood T cell repertoires in COVID-19. Some clones are missing from TCRdb's copy, which holds only in-frame ones; the method was immunoSEQ multiplex PCR. The repertoire holds approximately 36,000 clones, around 90% seen once, with 25% to 30% in the top ten. Sequenced input: peripheral blood. The receptor source for this set is a man aged 60 to 75 with active or convalescent COVID-19. Both conserved end residues are part of each CDR3. Fields, in order: V gene, J gene, clone size, CDR3 length, D gene, CDR3 DNA, CDR3 protein. The D gene is left open where the match is weak. Size is stated for part of the rows, as once, few or many counts, or as a class when the clone is expanded.

TRBV5-1	TRBJ1-1	.	17	.	TGCGCCAGCAGCGCGACAGCAACGCACAGCCTTGGCACTGAAGCTTTCTTT	CASSATATHSLGTEAFF
TRBV7-9	TRBJ1-4	once	16	TRBD1	TGTGCCAGCAGCCGATATATGGGACAGAGAAATGAAAAACTGTTTTTT	CASSRYMGQRNEKLFF
TRBV9	TRBJ1-4	.	16	.	TGTGCCAGCAGCGTAGTGGGCGGCGGGGCTGGCGAAAAACTGTTTTTT	CASSVVGGGAGEKLFF
TRBV28	TRBJ1-2	.	14	.	TGTGCCAGCAGTTTATTCCAGACGGGCTATGGCTACACCTTC	CASSLFQTGYGYTF
TRBV15	TRBJ2-7	once	15	TRBD1	TGTGCCACCAGCAGAGGGGGACAGGGGAGACACGAGCAGTACTTC	CATSRGGQGRHEQYF
TRBV5-4	TRBJ2-1	.	14	.	TGTGCCAGCAGCGTTATGAGCTCCTACAATGAGCAGTTCTTC	CASSVMSSYNEQFF
TRBV11-3	TRBJ2-1	.	13	TRBD2	TGTGCCAGCAGCCTAAGGACTAGCGGAGAGCAGTTCTTC	CASSLRTSGEQFF
TRBV2	TRBJ2-7	.	13	.	TGTGCCAGCAGCCTCGACAGCACCTACGAGCAGTACTTC	CASSLDSTYEQYF
TRBV20-1	TRBJ1-3	.	11	.	TGCAGTGCCAGGAGGGGAAACACCATATATTTT	CSARRGNTIYF
TRBV6-5	TRBJ2-1	few	14	.	TGTGCCAGCAGTACGCAATCGGGTGTGCATGAGCAGTTCTTC	CASSTQSGVHEQFF
TRBV7-2	TRBJ2-5	.	15	TRBD1	TGTGCCAGCAGCTTCGGCAGGGGGCTAGAGGAGACCCAGTACTTC	CASSFGRGLEETQYF
TRBV28	TRBJ2-1	.	13	.	TGTGCCAGCAGTTTTGGGGGACTCAATGAGCAGTTCTTC	CASSFGGLNEQFF
TRBV21-1	TRBJ2-3	.	16	.	TGTGCCAGCAGTCCAGTGCTACTAGATTTAGCTGATACGCAGTATTTT	CASSPVLLDLADTQYF
TRBV5-1	TRBJ2-1	.	15	TRBD2	TGCGCCAGCAGCTTGACTAGCGGGACCTACAATGAGCAGTTCTTC	CASSLTSGTYNEQFF
TRBV7-9	TRBJ2-3	.	14	.	TGTGCCAGCAGCTTTAGCGTCAGCACAGATACGCAGTATTTT	CASSFSVSTDTQYF
TRBV19	TRBJ2-6	.	15	.	TGTGCCAGTAATCGACAGGTATCTGGGGCCAACGTCCTGACTTTC	CASNRQVSGANVLTF
TRBV18	TRBJ1-1	.	13	.	TGTGCCAGCTCAGCGACTCGGGACACTGAAGCTTTCTTT	CASSATRDTEAFF
TRBV7-9	TRBJ2-1	.	12	.	TGTGCCAGCAGCTTAGGAGCAGGGCACGCGTTCTTC	CASSLGAGHAFF
TRBV11-2	TRBJ1-2	.	13	.	TGTGCCAGCAGCCCTACGGGGGACTATGGCTACACCTTC	CASSPTGDYGYTF
TRBV4-1	TRBJ2-3	.	13	.	TGCGCCAGCAGCCAACAAATCACAGATACGCAGTATTTT	CASSQQITDTQYF
TRBV5-4	TRBJ2-3	.	13	.	TGTGCCAGCAGCGGCGCCGGGGTTGATACGCAGTATTTT	CASSGAGVDTQYF
TRBV28	TRBJ2-7	.	17	TRBD1	TGTGCCAGCAGTTTATGGCGGACAGGGAATCGTCTCCACGAGCAGTACTTC	CASSLWRTGNRLHEQYF
TRBV28	TRBJ2-5	.	15	TRBD2	TGTGCCAGCTCAGACTCCGGGACTACCAGGGAGACCCAGTACTTC	CASSDSGTTRETQYF
TRBV15	TRBJ2-3	.	16	.	TGTGCCACCAGCAGAGATATGAGCGGAGGCCCAGATACGCAGTATTTT	CATSRDMSGGPDTQYF
TRBV5-1	TRBJ1-3	.	14	.	TGCGCCAGTAAGACAGGCCTCTCTGGAAACACCATATATTTT	CASKTGLSGNTIYF
TRBV19	TRBJ1-3	.	14	.	TGTGCCAGTCCCTCACCGGGGAGGAGAAACACCATATATTTT	CASPSPGRRNTIYF
TRBV30	TRBJ1-2	.	13	.	TGTGCCTGGAGTATAGGGGATCACTATGGCTACACCTTC	CAWSIGDHYGYTF
TRBV19	TRBJ2-7	.	17	.	TGTGCCAGTAGTCTCACTTGGAGACAGCGCCAAGATGGCGAGCAGTACTTC	CASSLTWRQRQDGEQYF
TRBV27	TRBJ1-6	.	17	TRBD1	TGTGCCAGCAGTCCCCTATACGCTCGACAGGGGATCTCACCCCTCCACTTT	CASSPLYARQGISPLHF
TRBV28	TRBJ1-5	.	15	TRBD1	TGTGCCAGCAGTTCGACAGGGTGGGAGGATCAGCCCCAGCATTTT	CASSSTGWEDQPQHF
TRBV6-5	TRBJ1-6	.	16	.	TGTGCCAGCAGTTACTCTACTCAGGGTTTCGTTTCACCCCTCCACTTT	CASSYSTQGFVSPLHF
TRBV27	TRBJ1-2	.	17	TRBD1	TGTGCCAGCAGAACAAAGACGATAGGGACAGGAGGTGAGGGCTACACCTTC	CASRTKTIGTGGEGYTF
TRBV18	TRBJ1-2	.	15	TRBD1	TGTGCCAGCTCATCGAAGACAGGGTTGCCGGATGGCTACACCTTC	CASSSKTGLPDGYTF
TRBV4-2	TRBJ1-5	.	15	.	TGTGCCAGCAGCGAAAATTTGAGGTCCCCCCAGCCCCAGCATTTT	CASSENLRSPQPQHF